These T cell receptor beta chains were read from a single sample in a study of T-cell reconstitution after alpha-beta-depleted transplantation in children. TCRdb reanalysed the PCR reads using MiXCR and keeps one entry per CDR3 protein. The table includes a few hundred thousand distinct CDR3 sequences, 27% detected once. The sequencing used PBMCs, collected before TCRalphabeta/CD19-depleted stem cell transplant. The receptors come from a boy younger than two with Wiskott-Aldrich syndrome, due to receive a stem cell transplant. CDR3s include the opening cysteine and the closing phenylalanine or tryptophan. The D gene is left open where the match is weak. Clone size is stated in some rows and not others, as once, few, many or a class when expanded.

>-|TRBD1|TRBV30|TRBJ1-5
CAWSYRDRDNQPQHF
TGTGCCTGGAGTTACCGGGACAGGGACAATCAGCCCCAGCATTTT
>-|TRBD2|TRBV5-5|TRBJ2-7
CASSFDGPGLGALYEQYF
TGTGCCAGCAGCTTCGACGGACCGGGACTAGGAGCTTTGTACGAGCAGTACTTC
>-|-|TRBV12-3/TRBV12-4|TRBJ1-1
CASSIMNTEAFF
TGTGCCAGCAGTATAATGAACACTGAAGCTTTCTTT
>few|-|TRBV5-1|TRBJ2-5
CASSLEGVRETQYF
TGCGCCAGCAGCTTGGAAGGAGTTAGAGAGACCCAGTACTTC
>-|-|TRBV28|TRBJ1-5
CASSLGSRGQGQPQHF
TGTGCCAGCAGTTTAGGTAGCCGGGGGCAAGGTCAGCCCCAGCATTTT
>-|-|TRBV25-1|TRBJ2-1
CASSSNGGADSYNEQFF
TGTGCCAGCAGTAGCAACGGGGGTGCCGATTCCTACAATGAGCAGTTCTTC
>few|-|TRBV9|TRBJ2-3
CASSVASFVSADTQYF
TGTGCCAGCAGCGTAGCTTCTTTTGTTTCCGCAGATACGCAGTATTTT
>-|-|TRBV20-1|TRBJ2-5
CQVQFYGLSETQYF
TGTCAAGTCCAGTTCTACGGGCTCTCGGAGACCCAGTACTTC
>-|-|TRBV20-1|TRBJ1-4
CSARRAANEKLFF
TGCAGTGCTAGAAGGGCAGCTAATGAAAAACTGTTTTTT
>-|-|TRBV20-1|TRBJ1-2
CSARGTLGNYGYTF
TGCAGTGCTAGAGGGACCCTGGGGAACTATGGCTACACCTTC
>-|TRBD2|TRBV5-1|TRBJ2-1
CASSLARLAGTNEQFF
TGCGCCAGCAGCTTGGCCCGACTAGCGGGAACCAATGAGCAGTTCTTC
>-|-|TRBV7-6|TRBJ2-5
CASSLAPKETQYF
TGTGCCAGCAGCTTAGCTCCCAAAGAGACCCAGTACTTC
>-|TRBD2|TRBV7-3|TRBJ2-3
CASSSSGMGTDTQYF
TGTGCCAGCAGCTCAAGCGGGATGGGGACAGATACGCAGTATTTT
>few|-|TRBV2|TRBJ1-2
CASSDVGIYGYTF
TGTGCCAGCAGTGATGTAGGGATCTATGGCTACACCTTC
>-|-|TRBV5-1|TRBJ2-1
CASSTAGDYNEQFF
TGCGCCAGCAGCACGGCAGGAGACTACAATGAGCAGTTCTTC
>-|TRBD1|TRBV6-1|TRBJ1-1
CASSDPTGAEKNTEAFF
TGTGCCAGCAGTGATCCAACAGGGGCGGAAAAAAACACTGAAGCTTTCTTT
>-|-|TRBV7-2|TRBJ2-3
CASSASTSSVDTQYF
TGTGCCAGCAGCGCCTCAACGAGTAGCGTAGATACGCAGTATTTT
>few|TRBD2|TRBV6-2/TRBV6-3|TRBJ2-1
CASSIQLAKSYNEQFF
TGTGCCAGCAGCATACAACTAGCGAAGTCCTACAATGAGCAGTTCTTC
>few|TRBD1|TRBV7-9|TRBJ1-2
CASSPRDSSFYGYTF
TGTGCCAGCAGTCCCAGGGACAGTTCCTTCTATGGCTACACCTTC
>-|-|TRBV5-1|TRBJ2-7
CASSLRHTGEQYF
TGCGCCAGCAGCTTACGCCACACGGGAGAGCAGTACTTC
>-|-|TRBV30|TRBJ2-7
CAWSVRVRGGHEQYF
TGTGCTTGGAGTGTACGGGTCAGGGGGGGACACGAGCAGTACTTC
>few|-|TRBV7-2|TRBJ2-3
CASSSLPDTQYF
TGTGCCAGCAGTTCTCTGCCAGATACGCAGTATTTT
>-|-|TRBV10-3|TRBJ1-1
CAISGGQAANSEAFF
TGTGCCATCAGCGGGGGACAAGCGGCGAACTCTGAAGCTTTCTTT
>-|TRBD1|TRBV4-1|TRBJ2-5
CASSQDRTGAGETQYF
TGCGCCAGCAGCCAAGACCGGACAGGGGCCGGGGAGACCCAGTACTTC
>-|TRBD1|TRBV7-3|TRBJ2-3
CASSLRDRGTQYF
TGTGCCAGCAGCTTGAGGGACAGGGGGACGCAGTATTTT
>few|-|TRBV5-1|TRBJ2-6
CASSFSGQGSGANVLTF
TGCGCCAGCAGCTTCTCCGGACAAGGGTCTGGGGCCAACGTCCTGACTTTC
>few|TRBD1|TRBV10-3|TRBJ2-7
CATLRTGSYEQYF
TGTGCCACGCTCAGGACAGGGTCCTACGAGCAGTACTTC
>few|-|TRBV12-3/TRBV12-4|TRBJ2-2
CASQNTGELFF
TGTGCCAGCCAAAACACCGGGGAGCTGTTTTTT
>-|-|TRBV7-9|TRBJ1-2
CASSLASLGAGYGYTF
TGTGCCAGCAGCTTAGCGAGCTTGGGGGCAGGCTATGGCTACACCTTC
>-|TRBD1|TRBV6-1|TRBJ2-1
CASSEALGDRGYSSYNEQFF
TGTGCCAGCAGTGAAGCGCTGGGGGACAGGGGCTATAGCTCCTACAATGAGCAGTTCTTC
>-|-|TRBV7-9|TRBJ2-7
CASSFLARDYEQYF
TGTGCCAGCAGCTTCCTAGCCAGAGACTACGAGCAGTACTTC
>few|-|TRBV6-5|TRBJ1-1
CASSYSLPGLMNTEAFF
TGTGCCAGCAGTTACTCGTTGCCAGGACTTATGAACACTGAAGCTTTCTTT
>few|-|TRBV5-1|TRBJ2-7
CASSWSAHSYEQYF
TGCGCCAGCAGCTGGAGCGCCCACTCCTACGAGCAGTACTTC
>-|-|TRBV12-3/TRBV12-4|TRBJ1-5
CASSLETGLGAQHF
TGTGCCAGCAGTTTGGAGACGGGACTCGGGGCCCAGCATTTT
>-|-|TRBV7-8|TRBJ2-1
CASSLAFSRQGGYNEQFF
TGTGCCAGCAGCTTAGCATTTTCCCGACAGGGAGGTTACAATGAGCAGTTCTTC
>-|-|TRBV25-1|TRBJ2-3
CASSEWGASTDTQYF
TGTGCCAGCAGTGAATGGGGGGCCAGCACAGATACGCAGTATTTT
>-|TRBD2|TRBV28|TRBJ2-7
CASSSTSSGGTYEQYF
TGTGCCAGCAGTTCCACAAGTAGCGGGGGTACCTACGAGCAGTACTTC
>-|-|TRBV29-1|TRBJ2-3
CSVGGQYTDTQYF
TGCAGCGTTGGCGGACAGTACACAGATACGCAGTATTTT